This entry lists 3 T cell receptor beta chains sequenced from one sample in a study of CD8 T cells in Susac syndrome. An input of roughly 0.5 to 1 ug of RNA was subjected to reverse transcription using random hexamers. TCRdb re-analysed the immunoSEQ multiplex PCR reads in MiXCR, keeping a single row per CDR3 protein. Among about 130,000 distinct CDR3 sequences listed, about 93% were seen once. Source material: CD8+ T cells from PBMCs. These receptors came from a human donor with multiple sclerosis.

This chain uses TRBV6-5 with TRBJ2-1; 9 nucleotides line up with TRBD2. J was trimmed by 3 bases and V by 2 bases; bases with no gene match: 8. Germline values: CDR1 MNHEY, CDR2 SVGAGI. The CDR3 is 17 amino acids. The CDR3 region has the DNA TGTGCCAGCAGTTACGGTCTAGCGGGGCGGGACTACAATGAGCAGTTCTTC. Its protein product is CASSYGLAGRDYNEQFF.

The chain joins TRBV7-9 to TRBJ1-2; D might be TRBD1 (6 bases). The CDR3 is 13 amino acids. Trimming removed 1 base from V and 6 bases from J, with 9 bases in between. The germline V gene encodes CDR1 SEHNR and CDR2 FQNEAQ (reference sequence). CDR3 nucleotide sequence: TGTGCCAGCAGCTTAGAGGGACACCATGGCTACACCTTC. It translates to CASSLEGHHGYTF. Full variable domain (remainder filled in from reference TRBV7-9 and TRBJ1-2): DTGVSQNPRHKITKRGQNVTFRCDPISEHNRLYWYRQTLGQGPEFLTYFQNEAQLEKSRLLSDRFSAERPKGSFSTLEIQRTEQGDSAMYLCASSLEGHHGYTFGSGTRLTVV.

This clonotype was observed once. The chain is built from TRBV6-5 and TRBJ1-1; D is unclear. Per germline, CDR1 MNHEY and CDR2 SVGAGI. The CDR3 consists of 13 residues. The germline V and J ends were trimmed by 2 bases and 2 bases, with 6 bases remaining between them. This CDR3 reads CASSYTTNTEAFF. The CDR3 bases are TGTGCCAGCAGTTACACTACAAACACTGAAGCTTTCTTT.